This T cell receptor (beta chain) was identified during a study of shared clonotypes between healthy human individuals. Germline V gene lookup returns CDR1 LNHNV and CDR2 YYDKDF (reference sequence). There are 13 residues in the CDR3. With 4 bases removed from V and 2 bases from J, the gap between germline ends came to 7 bases. Assay: immunoSEQ multiplex PCR; the TCRdb copy retains only in-frame clones and omits some. The sample includes 190,000 or so clones, about 68% of them seen just once. The clonotype originates from a man between 25 and 39 years old in good health. This chain links TRBV15 with TRBJ2-3; D gene ambiguous. Sequenced material: memory CD4+ T cells sorted from blood. Documented subset: CD45RA-negative fraction. CDR3: CATSISPTDTQYF. DNA of the CDR3: TGTGCCACCAGCATCAGCCCCACAGATACGCAGTATTTT.